This T cell receptor (beta chain) was sequenced during a study of cytomegalovirus exposure and HLA in healthy donors. General study results and limits: Cytomegalovirus association was assigned to over 150 TCR beta chains. Reports described diagnosis of cytomegalovirus status by the classifier as highly specific and sensitive.

V shed 6 bases and J shed 0 bases, with 12 bases lying between them. Germline CDR1 reads MNHEY; CDR2 reads SMNVEV (reference sequence). This CDR3 contains 16 residues. With regard to this clone: The antigen remains unidentified.

Healthy bone marrow donors formed the donor group. The PCR ran on 60 Vbeta and 13 Jbeta primers. Original processing methods: An analysis that came later counted 80 million or so unique TCR beta chains, about 10 million shared. The protocol was immunoSEQ multiplex PCR, while the TCRdb copy is restricted to in-frame clones and leaves out a portion. The DNA was the basis for D and trimming; V, J and clone size are from that table. The data contain about 180,000 clones, roughly 82% of them singletons. The sequence was obtained from a man aged 40-49 years in good health and CMV-seronegative. This chain connects TRBV27 to TRBJ1-6, with D perhaps matching TRBD1 (6 bases). Sequencing input: PBMCs. CDR3 in DNA: TGTGCCAGCAGAAATACAGGGAGCTCCTATAATTCACCCCTCCACTTT. It codes for CASRNTGSSYNSPLHF.